These 6 T cell receptor beta chains share one sample of origin, sequenced in a study of T cell clonotyping in hematopoietic cell transplantation. Libraries were prepared by immunoSEQ multiplex PCR; TCRdb keeps only in-frame clonotypes and omits some of them. The sample shows under 7,500 clones, roughly 90% of them seen only once. The source was peripheral blood mononuclear cells, collected 100 days after allogeneic stem cell transplant. The receptors come from a female patient aged 50-59 years who had an allogeneic stem cell transplant from a related donor, so the T cells may come from the graft donor. Some clones in this sample may be carry-over from other donors' samples.

The chain couples TRBV6-1 to TRBJ1-5, with D uncertain. CDR1 MNHNS and CDR2 SASEGT come from the germline V gene. This CDR3 comprises 15 residues. Trimming shortened V by 2 bases and J by 1 base, and 9 bases separated the two germline ends. For the CDR3, the DNA is TGTGCCAGCAGTGAAAGCTTTCCCAGCAATCAGCCCCAGCATTTT. Its translation: CASSESFPSNQPQHF.

The V gene is TRBV7-8, the J gene TRBJ2-3; 7 bases agree with TRBD2. Germline V CDR1 and CDR2: SGHVS, FQNEAQ. The ends lost 6 bases at V and 4 bases at J; junction bases unmatched: 16. The CDR3 totals 17 residues. CDR3 coding DNA: TGTGCCAGCAGGGGTAGTTGGGCGGCGGGGGAAGCAGATACGCAGTATTTT. This sequence encodes CASRGSWAAGEADTQYF.

The genes are TRBV6-5 and TRBJ1-1, with TRBD1 identical over 11 bases. The CDR3 has 15 residues. V lost 6 bases and J lost 3; bases outside the gene matches: 6. Germline-derived CDR1 and CDR2 are MNHEY and SVGAGI. DNA for the CDR3: TGTGCCAGCAGGGCCGGGACAGGGGGATACACTGAAGCTTTCTTT. Translation: CASRAGTGGYTEAFF.

The V call is TRBV7-6, the J call TRBJ2-7; 8 nucleotides match TRBD1. This CDR3 spans 15 amino acids. The V and J ends lost 4 bases and 2 bases, in that order; junction bases with no gene match: 7. Germline V gene data show CDR1 as SGHVS and CDR2 as FNYEAQ. CDR3 bases: TGTGCCAGCAGCTATGCCGGGACAGGACCCTACGAGCAGTACTTC. Protein sequence: CASSYAGTGPYEQYF.

This rearrangement joins TRBV11-2 to TRBJ1-1; no clear D. CDR1 and CDR2 from the germline V gene are SGHAT and FQNNGV. The CDR3 has 14 residues. Deletions cut 1 base from V and 2 bases from J, with 8 bases between. Here the CDR3 DNA reads TGTGCCAGCAGCTTAGTCCTTCAAAACACTGAAGCTTTCTTT. Translating it yields CASSLVLQNTEAFF.

The genes are TRBV11-2 and TRBJ1-2, with 10 nucleotides matching TRBD1. This CDR3 is 14 amino acids long. The V gene's germline CDR1 is SGHAT and CDR2 FQNNGV. Unmatched junction bases numbered 4, after V lost 4 bases and J lost 5 bases. CDR3 sequence: CASSSTGGYYGYTF. CDR3 in DNA: TGTGCCAGCAGCTCGACAGGGGGCTATTATGGCTACACCTTC.